This T cell receptor (beta chain) is drawn from a study of shared clonotypes between healthy human individuals. Measured with immunoSEQ multiplex PCR; TCRdb has only the in-frame clones, and not every one. The sample records a few million clones, 92% being singletons. CDR3 size: 16 residues. Losses at the gene ends were 4 bases for V and 10 bases for J; bases not matched to a gene: 7. Germline V lookup: CDR1 LGHNA, CDR2 YSLEER. The sample taken for sequencing was naive CD4+ T cells from PBMCs. Subset reported: CD45RA+ positively selected. This sequence was found in a man in his late teens or twenties in good health. Some clones in this sample may be carry-over from other donors' samples. V is TRBV4-3 and J is TRBJ2-1; TRBD2 matches 16 bases. The CDR3 bases are TGCGCCAGCAGCCCACCGGGACTAGCGGGAGGGTTGGAGCAGTTCTTC. It specifies CASSPPGLAGGLEQFF.